This T cell receptor (beta chain) was recorded in a study of T cells in narcolepsy. Study context: Donors had narcolepsy type 1 or type 2, or were healthy controls.

TCRdb's copy holds only in-frame clones and misses some; the assay was immunoSEQ multiplex PCR. The sample includes around 35,000 clones, 80% to 85% of them seen just once. CDR1 and CDR2 from the germline V gene are SEHNR and FQNEAQ (reference sequence). V lost 7 bases, J lost 3 bases, and 10 bases lay in between. The CDR3 is 12 residues long. This receptor was taken from a human donor with narcolepsy. Sample: CD45RA- memory CD4+ T cells from PBMCs. The rearrangement uses TRBV7-9 and TRBJ2-7; D is possibly TRBD1 (5 bases). As DNA, the CDR3 is TGTGCCAGCACCCCCCAGGGCTACGAGCAGTACTTC. Its translation is CASTPQGYEQYF.